This T cell receptor (beta chain) was observed in a study of blood T cell repertoires in COVID-19. Overall study: Samples representing acute and convalescent COVID-19 were sourced from the United States, Italy and Spain. PBMCs, B-cell-depleted T cells, or T cells were the source of the cDNA or gDNA that made up the material.

CDR3 size: 12 residues. Germline V CDR1 and CDR2: SEHNR, FQNEAQ (reference sequence). V was trimmed by 6 bases and J by 4 bases, leaving 7 bases between them. As processed by the authors: Nucleated cell counts were estimated from reference gene primer amplification. Here immunoSEQ multiplex PCR was the method, and the copy in TCRdb shows in-frame clones only, minus some. V, J and clone size are those of that table, while D and trimming were read from the DNA. The sample has roughly 250,000 clones, more than 75% seen once. The sequenced sample consisted of peripheral blood. This clonotype originated in a man between 40 and 49 years old with acute or convalescent COVID-19. The rearrangement joins TRBV7-9 to TRBJ1-3; no clear D gene. The DNA of the CDR3 is TGTGCCAGCAGATTCGGGGGAAACACCATATATTTT. Translation gives CASRFGGNTIYF.